A single sample is the source of the 4 T cell receptor beta chains below, sequenced in a study of blood T cell repertoires in COVID-19. Only in-frame clones appear in the TCRdb table, and some are missing; sequencing was by immunoSEQ multiplex PCR. Of roughly 66,000 clones listed, approximately 84% are singletons. Source material: peripheral blood. The receptor source for this set is a woman in her sixties with acute or convalescent COVID-19.

This clone was seen a few times. V and J are TRBV6-5 and TRBJ1-1; perhaps TRBD1 as D (6 bases). V shed 6 bases and J shed 3 bases, with 8 bases lying between them. The CDR3 runs to 12 residues. Per germline, CDR1 MNHEY and CDR2 SVGAGI. The CDR3: CASRDSHTEAFF. CDR3 nucleotide sequence: TGTGCCAGCAGGGACAGTCACACTGAAGCTTTCTTT.

V gene TRBV27 combines with J gene TRBJ2-7; no clear D. The CDR3 covers 13 residues. CDR1 MNHEY and CDR2 SMNVEV come from the germline V gene (reference sequence). V was clipped by 3 bases and J by 6 bases, with 12 bases between them. The CDR3 DNA sequence: TGTGCCAGCAGTTTCCGGCCGACGGGCGAGCAGTACTTC. It yields the protein CASSFRPTGEQYF.

CDR3 in amino acids: CASKDRVDEKLFF. The CDR3 DNA reads as TGCGCCAGCAAGGACAGGGTTGATGAAAAACTGTTTTTT. This chain connects TRBV10-2 to TRBJ1-4, with 8 bases aligning to TRBD1. This CDR3 has 13 residues. Germline-derived CDR1 and CDR2 are WSHSY and SAAADI. Germline trimming cut 7 bases from V and 6 bases from J; bases unmatched to any gene: 4.

There are a few counts of this clone. The V call is TRBV19, the J call TRBJ1-2; TRBD1 is a possible D gene (5 bases). Germline lookup yields CDR1 LNHDA and CDR2 SQIVND (reference sequence). The CDR3 is made up of 12 amino acids. The germline V and J ends were trimmed by 4 bases and 3 bases, with 6 bases remaining between them. CDR3 in amino acids: CASSNRYYGYTF. Written as DNA, the CDR3 is TGTGCCAGTAGTAACAGGTACTATGGCTACACCTTC.